The next 7 T cell receptor beta chains were all read from a single sample in a study of blood T cell repertoires in COVID-19. Clones were sequenced by immunoSEQ multiplex PCR, and TCRdb holds only the in-frame ones, with some missing. The profile shows 200,000 to 300,000 clones, around 85% of them singletons. Material: peripheral blood. These receptors all come from a woman between 55 and 75 years old with active or convalescent COVID-19.

As for this clone: At one of its ends the junction is not consistent with the germline gene, which may arise from a read error. The gene calls are TRBV2 and TRBJ1-6; 8 bases line up with TRBD1. The CDR3 has 14 residues. The germline V gene has CDR1 SNHLY and CDR2 FYNNEI. CDR3 protein: CASSEGQGNSPLHF. The CDR3 bases are TGTGCCAGCAGCGAAGGACAGGGAAATTCACCCCTCCACTTT.

The V call is TRBV29-1, the J call TRBJ2-1; D is perhaps TRBD2 (5 bases). This CDR3 spans 14 amino acids. Germline lookup yields CDR1 SQVTM and CDR2 ANQGSEA. V was clipped by 3 bases and J by 1 base, with 10 bases between them. The CDR3 region has the DNA TGCAGCGTTGAGCTCGGAGGTTCCTACAATGAGCAGTTCTTC. Protein sequence: CSVELGGSYNEQFF.

The V and J genes are TRBV2 and TRBJ2-1; 7 nucleotides line up with TRBD1. V shed 4 bases and J 0 bases; nucleotides not matched to a gene: 6. The CDR3 consists of 16 residues. Germline-derived CDR1 and CDR2 are SNHLY and FYNNEI. CDR3 residues: CASSGTGSSSYNEQFF. CDR3 DNA: TGTGCCAGCAGTGGGACAGGCTCTTCCTCCTACAATGAGCAGTTCTTC.

The chain is built from TRBV6-5 and TRBJ1-2; D unresolved. V shed 6 bases and J shed 5 bases, with 13 bases lying between them. Germline-derived CDR1 and CDR2 are MNHEY and SVGAGI. This CDR3 is built from 13 residues. This chain's CDR3 is CASRVHVRYGYTF. For the CDR3, the DNA is TGTGCCAGCAGGGTACACGTTCGTTATGGCTACACCTTC.

The rearrangement links TRBV11-2 to TRBJ2-5; TRBD2 matches at 9 bases. The CDR3 loop spans 15 amino acids. Germline values: CDR1 SGHAT, CDR2 FQNNGV. V lost 6 bases to trimming and J lost 5 bases; unmatched junction nucleotides: 10. CDR3 region: CASRTWGGRAETQYF. The CDR3 nucleotides read TGTGCCAGCAGAACCTGGGGCGGGAGGGCGGAGACCCAGTACTTC. The whole variable domain, remainder taken from reference TRBV11-2 and TRBJ2-5, is EAGVAQSPRYKIIEKRQSVAFWCNPISGHATLYWYQQILGQGPKLLIQFQNNGVVDDSQLPKDRFSAERLKGVDSTLKIQPAKLEDSAVYLCASRTWGGRAETQYFGPGTRLLVL.

This sequence joins TRBV6-5 and TRBJ2-3; 11 bases line up with TRBD2. V lost 10 bases to trimming and J lost 4 bases; unmatched junction nucleotides: 10. The CDR3 is made up of 15 amino acids. Germline V gene data show CDR1 as MNHEY and CDR2 as SVGAGI. The CDR3 here is CATRPLAGGADTQYF. The CDR3 region has the DNA TGTGCCACCCGACCCCTAGCGGGAGGCGCAGATACGCAGTATTTT.

The chain joins TRBV5-6 to TRBJ2-5, with a weak D call TRBD1 (6 bases). This CDR3 comprises 14 residues. Per germline, CDR1 SGHDT and CDR2 YYEEEE. The V gene lost 3 bases and the J gene lost 1 base, with 10 bases spanning the gap. The chain's CDR3 is CASSSTGFQETQYF. The CDR3 DNA reads TGTGCCAGCAGCTCCACAGGGTTCCAAGAGACCCAGTACTTC.